This T cell receptor (beta chain) originates from a study of cytomegalovirus exposure and HLA in healthy donors. This PCR relied on a set of 60 Vbeta primers and 13 Jbeta primers. Clones were sequenced by immunoSEQ multiplex PCR, and TCRdb holds only the in-frame ones, with some missing. The sample contains around 140,000 clones, about 9.2% of which appear only once. The CDR3 contains 19 residues. Germline V gene data show CDR1 as SGHRS and CDR2 as YFSETQ. A remark on this clone: An end of the junction does not agree with germline; a read error may underlie this.

The sequence derives from a woman in her forties in good health and CMV-seropositive. The sequenced sample was PBMCs. The V and J genes are TRBV5-1 and TRBJ2-5; 7 nucleotides match TRBD1. The CDR3 loop reads CASPLGGGHRGERKEAQYF. The DNA of the CDR3 is TGCGCCAGCCCTCTTGGAGGAGGCCACAGGGGCGAGCGAAAAGAGGCCCAGTACTTC.